This T cell receptor (beta chain) appears in the sequencing data of a study of T cell responses to AZD1222 COVID-19 vaccine. CDR3 length: 14 amino acids. The germline V and J ends were trimmed by 3 bases and 1 base, with 7 bases remaining between them. The germline gives CDR1 SNHLY, CDR2 FYNNEI. TCRdb's table, derived via immunoSEQ multiplex PCR, lists solely in-frame clones and lacks some. Among about 140,000 clones listed, 91% were seen once. Only one count was recorded for this clone. Its antigen is still unknown. Notes on the study in general: Baseline antibody screening turned up just a handful of seropositive AZD1222 recipients. Clonal diversity was possibly underestimated, and white British individuals and females predominated among donors.

This sequence was found in an adult who received the MenACWY meningococcal vaccine as a control. The chain uses TRBV2 and TRBJ1-5, with a weak D call TRBD1 (5 bases). Specimen: peripheral blood, collected 28 days after the second dose of the MenACWY control vaccine. The CDR3 sequence: CASSDRDSNQPQHF. The CDR3 DNA sequence: TGTGCCAGCAGTGACCGGGACAGCAATCAGCCCCAGCATTTT.